This TCR beta chain comes out of a study of cytomegalovirus exposure and HLA in healthy donors (dated by TCRdb to the late 2010s). Describing the broader study: An earlier analysis of 587 of the donors reported 276 Gb of sequence data and approximately 120 million unique TCR beta sequences obtained from about 179 million T cells. A later analysis re-examined previously published TCR beta repertoires from roughly 720 donors and added high-resolution HLA genotyping to investigate patterns of TCR occurrence. About 300 gigabases of sequencing data and tens of millions of unique TCR sequences were included in an early release covering about 700 HLA-typed donors. Typing coverage varied by locus: roughly 620-640 donors for A, B, C, DRB1 and DQB1; approximately 520 for DQA1; nearly 610 for DPA1; under 490 for DPB1. All discovery cohort repertoires had been generated on a single sequencing platform. The study aimed to test whether cataloging public T cell receptors could reveal signatures of past pathogen exposure. About five DR-DQ haplotypes were handled as single units for association and clustering, since linkage in the cohort was strong. Donor age, sex, ethnicity and CMV serostatus were compiled alongside the repertoire data. Rather than drawing on any new phenotypic data, the later analysis identified candidate immune exposures from TCR beta sequences and the way those sequences occurred across donors. An earlier analysis of around 640 of the donors used high-throughput TCR beta sequencing to judge whether each TCR beta V gene segment behaved as functional or pseudogenic. Besides the first cohort of about 730 subjects, a separate validation cohort made up of over 95 different subjects was used. Both class I and class II loci were covered by HLA typing, at four-digit resolution. Among the roughly 400 genotyped donors, approximately 82% belonged to the genetic ancestry cluster associated with self-reported Caucasian donors. Across approximately 400 genotyped donors of the cohort, an average of 235,054 unique TCR beta nucleotide sequences per donor were sequenced, and 15% to 20% of those sequences were non-productive. The study used immunosequencing to profile the T cell repertoires of approximately 630 subjects and linked those repertoires to cytomegalovirus serostatus. The study combined high-throughput TCR immunosequencing, statistical association of individual TCRs with disease status, and machine learning to predict cytomegalovirus infection status. In a later genetic analysis, genome-wide SNP genotypes for about three fifths of the roughly 670 donors were used, and that subset was treated as a discovery cohort.

Library generation was performed with the immunoSEQ multiplex PCR assay. A mixture of 60 forward primers for TCR Vbeta segments and 13 reverse primers for TCR Jbeta segments was used in the multiplex PCR. The CDR3 region of rearranged TCR beta genes was amplified from genomic DNA with a multiplex PCR assay. Amplified TCR beta libraries were sequenced as 87-base-pair reads on the Illumina HiSeq System. The original methods were these. Across the 670 or so repertoires, a later analysis counted tens of millions of unique TCR beta chains, 8.5 million to 12 million of which were shared by at least two donors. Raw reads were error-corrected and collapsed into unique sequences by a nearest-neighbor algorithm in which closely related sequences were merged to remove PCR and sequencing errors. CDR3 sequences were aligned to IMGT reference sequences to assign V, D and J gene segments. Each retained sequence needed at least a six-nucleotide match to both a V gene segment and a J gene segment. Rearrangements were called productive when the CDR3 lacked stop codons and stayed in frame with V and J; all others were non-productive. CDR3 was defined according to IMGT convention as the region running from the second conserved V-encoded cysteine to the conserved J-encoded phenylalanine. The earlier analysis of about 620 of the donors excluded sequences that lacked an unambiguous match to a single V gene segment. An earlier analysis of 500 to 600 of the donors classified V segments as functional when productive rearrangements were above 56.7% and as segregating when the standard deviation between donors was above 5%. A statistical classification framework was built for diagnosing cytomegalovirus status from the catalog of TCR beta chain sequences. A later analysis assigned V and J genes by comparing TCR nucleotide sequences with IMGT/GENE-DB human TR gene sequences. In a later analysis, CDR3 sequences and most-parsimonious VDJ recombination scenarios were assigned using the TCRdist pipeline. In a later analysis, each TCR beta chain was defined by its CDR3 amino acid sequence together with its V-gene family, and reads without a unique V-gene family were excluded. To address suspected cross-contamination and a sequencing artifact, a later analysis removed some 620 highly shared, low-generation-probability nucleotide sequences. In a later analysis, a clonal expansion index was calculated for each public chain from normalized within-repertoire ranks of inferred template counts. In a later analysis, generation probabilities were computed using a VDJ recombination model fitted to out-of-frame rearrangements, and the results were checked against IGoR. In a later analysis, hypergeometric tests were used to score TCR-TCR, TCR-HLA and TCR-CMV co-occurrence, with a repertoire-size bias correction applied to TCR pairs. In a later analysis, false discovery rates were estimated by permuting HLA or CMV assignments 20 times. In a later analysis, co-occurring TCRs were grouped using DBSCAN, and TCRdist sequence similarity was added for clustering within HLA-allele-positive subsets. Repertoires with fewer than 30,000 or more than 120,000 public chains, plus five repertoires with anomalous nucleotide sharing, were excluded from co-occurrence clustering. The immuneACCESS repertoire file appears here via TCRdb, limited to in-frame rearrangements. These files lack a portion of the clones; in checked studies, under half of the deficit traces to unresolved V genes, and the cause of the others is not known. For V, J and clone size, that table is used; D and trimming come from the DNA. The sample table records about 35,000 clones; more than 80% of these occur just once. Roughly 6% of the sample is taken by the ten largest.

The cohort was made up of about 610 healthy bone marrow donors. At the time of sampling, every cohort member was nominally healthy, though immune exposures that went unrecorded were likely present. The donor tested CMV seronegative, placing the donor among the 350 or so seronegative members of the cohort. A peripheral blood sample was provided by each donor, and peripheral blood mononuclear cells were used for TCR beta sequencing. Genomic DNA was extracted from the blood cell samples with the Qiagen DNeasy Blood Extraction Kit. Beyond this particular receptor, the publication reports: Most TCR sequences were observed very rarely across donors, whereas some public TCRs were present in many individuals. V-gene and J-gene trimming of TCR beta chains was associated with a missense DCLRE1C variant in a later genetic analysis, and the association was replicated in an independent cohort. The study gave a list of some 150 TCR beta chains associated with cytomegalovirus. A later genetic analysis reported fewer N-insertions in productive TCRs among donors in an Asian-associated ancestry cluster than the roughly 700-donor mean. In a later analysis, TCR association rates were found to vary across HLA loci, with the most associated TCRs seen for DRB1 alleles and the fewest for HLA-C alleles. Sequencing depth was assumed to be roughly uniform across donors in the presence/absence analyses, though that assumption may not hold. Because HLA typing was missing for some donors at each locus, association tests included only the typed subset. An earlier analysis of several hundred of the donors showed that most TCR beta V segments appeared in productive rearrangements either about 87% or about 30% of the time, which broadly matched IMGT annotations. A cluster of highly shared sequence variants was judged likely to be a technical artifact of the sequencing pipeline. In a later analysis, HLA-associated TCR beta chains were found to be more clonally expanded and to have lower generation probabilities than equally common non-associated chains. In this cohort, only TCR beta chains were sequenced, and detectable features were limited by the absence of alpha or paired-chain data. Because counts were too low, 15 to 20 rarely observed V segments, including chromosome 9 orphons, were excluded from the earlier analysis of around 590 of the donors. It was suggested by the authors that the approach could potentially be generalized to other disease states and immunological phenotypes. In a later analysis, several top co-occurrence clusters were reported to appear linked to parvovirus B19, influenza, CMV and Epstein-Barr virus. Most CMV-associated TCR beta chains appeared to be HLA-restricted in a later analysis, and the HLA associations seemed to be driven largely by CMV exposure. A further reported finding was that TCR beta sequences accurately predicted the HLA-A and HLA-B alleles for most subjects in the first cohort. The only immune exposure information available for the cohort was CMV serostatus. The classifier was reported to diagnose cytomegalovirus status with high specificity and sensitivity in both the original cohort and the validation cohort. Some IMGT-functional V segments, including TRBV6-2 and TRBV6-3, could not be distinguished by the 87-base-pair reads and were therefore excluded. Strong co-occurrence of HLA alleles, especially DR and DQ, made assigning TCR associations to individual alleles difficult. In a later analysis, around 15,000 TCR beta sequences were associated with specific HLA alleles at a false discovery rate of 0.05. A few of the identified cytomegalovirus-associated TCR beta chains were confirmed in vitro to be specific for cytomegalovirus antigens. Correlated functional status among segregating V segments might be attributable to linkage disequilibrium, but an unknown experimental factor could not be ruled out.

The CDR1 and CDR2 encoded by the germline V gene are MNHNS and SASEGT. The cysteine opens and the phenylalanine closes a CDR3 of 17 amino acids. The sequence is cut down to CDR3 DNA, 51 bases in frame from base 1. Trimmed from V: 4 bases; trimmed from J: 2 bases; junction bases lacking a gene match: 7. Comment on this clone: It has no known antigen specificity. Nothing much larger sits one base from this clone, and base qualities are not available.

The chain is assembled from TRBV6-1 and TRBJ2-2; 10 of the junction bases match TRBD2. This TCR was sampled from a male donor in good health and CMV-seronegative. Material for sequencing was PBMCs. The CDR3 protein is CASSVGSGGANTGELFF. The nucleotides are TGTGCCAGCAGTGTAGGCAGCGGGGGGGCTAACACCGGGGAGCTGTTTTTT.